One and the same sample provided the 4 T cell receptor beta chains below, sequenced in a study of blood T cell repertoires in COVID-19. Assay: immunoSEQ multiplex PCR; the TCRdb copy retains only in-frame clones and omits some. The sample records about 130,000 clones, around nine tenths being singletons. Sequencing input: peripheral blood. Receptors originate from a woman over 75 with acute or convalescent COVID-19.

J is TRBJ2-3 and V is TRBV29-1, with 8 bases that match TRBD1. This CDR3 has 15 residues. CDR1 is SQVTM, CDR2 ANQGSEA, per germline. With V trimmed by 3 bases and J by 3 bases, 8 bases remained unmatched. The CDR3 here is CSVEPPDRVTDTQYF. The CDR3, as DNA: TGCAGCGTTGAGCCTCCGGACAGGGTAACAGATACGCAGTATTTT.

The rearrangement links TRBV5-1 to TRBJ2-2, with TRBD1 identical over 9 bases. CDR1 and CDR2 (germline): SGHRS, YFSETQ. V shed 2 bases, J shed 3 bases, and the junction held 2 bases outside the gene matches. CDR3 length equals 15 residues. CDR3 amino acids: CASSFWTGDTGELFF. The CDR3 nucleotides are TGCGCCAGCAGCTTTTGGACAGGGGACACCGGGGAGCTGTTTTTT.

The chain uses TRBV3-1 (or the pseudogene TRBV3-2) and TRBJ2-1, with 14 positions matching TRBD2. Looked up from germline, CDR1 is LGHDT and CDR2 is YNNKEL (reference sequence). Trimming at V came to 3 bases and at J to 9 bases, leaving 4 bases not matched to a gene. This CDR3 has 15 amino acids. In DNA, the CDR3 is TGTGCCAGCAGCCAGACTAGCGGGGGGGCCCCTGAGCAGTTCTTC. This gives the protein CASSQTSGGAPEQFF.

The rearrangement joins TRBV6-5 to TRBJ1-1; 8 bases are shared with TRBD1. Unmatched junction bases numbered 11, after V lost 5 bases and J lost 3 bases. Germline lookup yields CDR1 MNHEY and CDR2 SVGAGI. The CDR3 length is 16 residues. CDR3 region: CASSNYGRQGYTEAFF. In DNA form, the CDR3 reads TGTGCCAGCAGTAACTACGGTCGACAGGGGTACACTGAAGCTTTCTTT.